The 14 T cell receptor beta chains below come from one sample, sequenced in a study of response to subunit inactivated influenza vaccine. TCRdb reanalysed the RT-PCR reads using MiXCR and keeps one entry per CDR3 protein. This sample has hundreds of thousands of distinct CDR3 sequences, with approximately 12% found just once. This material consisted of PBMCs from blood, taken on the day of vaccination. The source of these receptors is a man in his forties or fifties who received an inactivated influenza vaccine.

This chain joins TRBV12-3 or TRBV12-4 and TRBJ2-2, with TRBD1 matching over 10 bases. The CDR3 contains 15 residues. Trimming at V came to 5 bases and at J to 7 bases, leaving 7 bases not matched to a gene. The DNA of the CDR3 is TGTGCCAGCAGTCCTAGGACAGGGGGGTTCGGGGAGCTGTTTTTT. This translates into CASSPRTGGFGELFF.

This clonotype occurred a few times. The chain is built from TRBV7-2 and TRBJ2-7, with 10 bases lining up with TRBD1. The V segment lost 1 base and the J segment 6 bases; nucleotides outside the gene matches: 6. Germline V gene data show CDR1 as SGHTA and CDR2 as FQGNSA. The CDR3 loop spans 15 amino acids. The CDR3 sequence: CASSLDRDRGREQYF. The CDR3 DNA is TGTGCCAGCAGCTTAGACCGGGACAGGGGCCGCGAGCAGTACTTC. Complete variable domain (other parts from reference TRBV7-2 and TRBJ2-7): GAGVSQSPSNKVTEKGKDVELRCDPISGHTALYWYRQSLGQGLEFLIYFQGNSAPDKSGLPSDRFSAERTGGSVSTLTIQRTQQEDSAVYLCASSLDRDRGREQYFGPGTRLTVT.

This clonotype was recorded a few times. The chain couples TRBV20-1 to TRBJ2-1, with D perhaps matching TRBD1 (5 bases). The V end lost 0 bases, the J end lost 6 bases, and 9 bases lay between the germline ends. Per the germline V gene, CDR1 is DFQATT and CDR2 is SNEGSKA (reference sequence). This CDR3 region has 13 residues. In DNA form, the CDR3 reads TGCAGTGCTAGAGAGACAGTGACCAATGAGCAGTTCTTC. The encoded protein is CSARETVTNEQFF.

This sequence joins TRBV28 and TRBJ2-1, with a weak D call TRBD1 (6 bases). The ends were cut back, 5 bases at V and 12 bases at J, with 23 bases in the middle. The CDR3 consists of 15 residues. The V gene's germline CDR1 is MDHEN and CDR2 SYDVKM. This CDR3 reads CASSPRRGHFNRQFF. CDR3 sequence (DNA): TGTGCCAGCAGTCCCCGCAGGGGCCACTTTAACAGGCAGTTCTTC.

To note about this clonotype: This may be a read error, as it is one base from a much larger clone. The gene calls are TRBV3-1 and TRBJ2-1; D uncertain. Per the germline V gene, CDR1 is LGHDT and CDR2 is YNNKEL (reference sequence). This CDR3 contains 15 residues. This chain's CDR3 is CASSHEPDVYNEHFF. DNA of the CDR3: TGTGCCAGCAGCCATGAACCGGACGTATACAATGAGCACTTCTTC.

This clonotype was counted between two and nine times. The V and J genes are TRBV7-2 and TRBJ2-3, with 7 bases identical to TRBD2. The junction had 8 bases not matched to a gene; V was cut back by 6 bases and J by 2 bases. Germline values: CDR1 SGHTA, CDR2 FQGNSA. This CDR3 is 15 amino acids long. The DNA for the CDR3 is TGTGCCAGCAGACGGGGCGGGAGAGCCACAGATACGCAGTATTTT. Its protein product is CASRRGGRATDTQYF.

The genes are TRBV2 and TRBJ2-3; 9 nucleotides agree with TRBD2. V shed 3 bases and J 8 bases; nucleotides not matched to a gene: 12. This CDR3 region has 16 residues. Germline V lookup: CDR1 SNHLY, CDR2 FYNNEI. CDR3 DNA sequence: TGTGCCAGCAGTGAGAAAGCGGGAGGACTCCGCGGTACGCAGTATTTT. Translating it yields CASSEKAGGLRGTQYF.

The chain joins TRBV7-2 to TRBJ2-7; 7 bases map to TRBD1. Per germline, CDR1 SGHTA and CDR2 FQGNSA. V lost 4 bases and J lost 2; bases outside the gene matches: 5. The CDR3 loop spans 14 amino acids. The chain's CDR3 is CASSSTGTAYEQYF. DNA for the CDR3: TGTGCCAGCAGCTCCACCGGGACAGCCTACGAGCAGTACTTC.

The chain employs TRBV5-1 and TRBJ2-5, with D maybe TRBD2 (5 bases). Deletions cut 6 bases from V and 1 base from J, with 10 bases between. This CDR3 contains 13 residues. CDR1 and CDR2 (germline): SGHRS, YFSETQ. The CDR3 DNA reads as TGCGCCAGCATGGGCGGGTTCCAAGAGACCCAGTACTTC. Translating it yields CASMGGFQETQYF.

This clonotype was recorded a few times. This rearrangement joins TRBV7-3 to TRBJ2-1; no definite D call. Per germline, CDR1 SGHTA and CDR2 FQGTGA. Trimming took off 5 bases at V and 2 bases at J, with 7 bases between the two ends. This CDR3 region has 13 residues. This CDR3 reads CASSPRTYNEQFF. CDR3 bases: TGTGCCAGCAGCCCCAGAACCTACAATGAGCAGTTCTTC.

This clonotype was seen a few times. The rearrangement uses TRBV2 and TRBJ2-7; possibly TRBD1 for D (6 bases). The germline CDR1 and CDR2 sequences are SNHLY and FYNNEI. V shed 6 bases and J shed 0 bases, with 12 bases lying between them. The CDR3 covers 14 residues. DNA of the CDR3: TGTGCCAGCAGCGTACAGGGCTACTCCTACGAGCAGTACTTC. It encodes CASSVQGYSYEQYF.

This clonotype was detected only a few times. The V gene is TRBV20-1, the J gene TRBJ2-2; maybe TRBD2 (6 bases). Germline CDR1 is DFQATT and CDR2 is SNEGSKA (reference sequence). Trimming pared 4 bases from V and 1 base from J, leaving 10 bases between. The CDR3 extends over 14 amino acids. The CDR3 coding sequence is TGCAGTGCTACTTACGGGGGGAACACCGGGGAGCTGTTTTTT. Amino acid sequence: CSATYGGNTGELFF.

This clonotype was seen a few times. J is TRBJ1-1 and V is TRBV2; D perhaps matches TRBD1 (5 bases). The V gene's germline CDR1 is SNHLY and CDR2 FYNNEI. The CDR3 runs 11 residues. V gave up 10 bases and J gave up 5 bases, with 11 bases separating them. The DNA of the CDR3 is TGTGCCAACCAACGGGGGACTGAAGCTTTCTTT. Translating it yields CANQRGTEAFF.

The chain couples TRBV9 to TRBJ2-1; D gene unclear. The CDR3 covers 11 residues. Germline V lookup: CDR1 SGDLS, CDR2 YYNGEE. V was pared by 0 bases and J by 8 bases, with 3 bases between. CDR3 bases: TGTGCCAGCAGCGTAGCCCATGAGCAGTTCTTC. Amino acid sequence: CASSVAHEQFF.